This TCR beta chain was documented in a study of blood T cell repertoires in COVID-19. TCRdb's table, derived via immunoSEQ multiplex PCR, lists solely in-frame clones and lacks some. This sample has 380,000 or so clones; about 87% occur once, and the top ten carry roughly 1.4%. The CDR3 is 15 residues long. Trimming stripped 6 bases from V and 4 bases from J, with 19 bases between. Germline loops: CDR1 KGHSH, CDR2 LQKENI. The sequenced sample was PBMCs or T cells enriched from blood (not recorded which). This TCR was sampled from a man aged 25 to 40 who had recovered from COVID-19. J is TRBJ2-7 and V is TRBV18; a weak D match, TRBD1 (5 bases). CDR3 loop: CASSFTGVDLYEQYF. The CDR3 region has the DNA TGTGCCAGCTCGTTTACAGGAGTTGATTTATACGAGCAGTACTTC.